Each of the 25 T cell receptor beta chains below was sequenced from the same sample in a study of blood T cell repertoires in COVID-19 (TCRdb year 2020). Library prep was done by the immunoSEQ multiplex PCR assay. The table comes from immuneACCESS by way of TCRdb, which keeps in-frame sequences with V and J called. Part of the clones is missing from these tables; in studies checked, under half for an unresolved V gene and the rest for unknown reasons. Present in this sample are under 350,000 clones, approximately 86% of which were seen just once. The ten largest clones capture roughly 4% of the sample. Sequenced sample: PBMCs or T cells enriched from blood (not recorded which). These TCRs come from a woman aged 40-49 years with acute COVID-19.

The J gene is TRBJ2-5, the V gene TRBV18; 12 nucleotides line up with TRBD1. V shed 6 bases, J shed 5 bases, and the junction held 10 bases outside the gene matches. CDR3 length: 16 amino acids. Germline values: CDR1 KGHSH, CDR2 LQKENI. CDR3: CASSPGGTGGVETQYF. CDR3 bases: TGTGCCAGCTCGCCTGGAGGGACAGGGGGCGTCGAGACCCAGTACTTC.

This clone was detected a few times. The rearrangement links TRBV4-2 to TRBJ2-2; possibly TRBD1 for D (5 bases). The CDR3 has 17 residues. With 5 bases removed from V and 3 bases from J, the gap between germline ends came to 19 bases. CDR1 LGHNA and CDR2 YNFKEQ come from the germline V gene. CDR3 coding DNA: TGTGCCAGCAGCACCCGAAAGGGAAGGGGTTACACCGGGGAGCTGTTTTTT. Translating gives CASSTRKGRGYTGELFF.

The chain recombines TRBV7-3 with TRBJ1-2, with D perhaps matching TRBD1 (6 bases). V was cut by 5 bases and J by 4 bases, with 17 bases left in between. The CDR3 consists of 15 residues. Germline V gives CDR1 SGHTA, CDR2 FQGTGA. CDR3 in DNA: TGTGCCAGCAGCCCCTTCGGGGGGCGCTCCTATGGCTACACCTTC. Translating gives CASSPFGGRSYGYTF.

V and J are TRBV24-1 and TRBJ2-1; 8 bases are shared with TRBD2. The ends lost 6 bases at V and 7 bases at J; junction bases unmatched: 4. CDR1 is KGHDR and CDR2 is SFDVKD in the germline V gene. This CDR3 region has 13 residues. The CDR3 reads CATSRGGVNEQFF. The DNA for the CDR3 is TGTGCCACCAGTCGGGGGGGGGTAAATGAGCAGTTCTTC.

The chain uses TRBV7-8 and TRBJ2-1; 11 nucleotides line up with TRBD2. Germline CDR1 SGHVS, CDR2 FQNEAQ. The CDR3 extends over 15 amino acids. After removal of 7 bases from V and 8 bases from J, the junction contained 10 bases not matched to a gene. Written as DNA, the CDR3 is TGTGCCAGCATGCTAGCGGGAGGTTTTTTCCATGAGCAGTTCTTC. It encodes CASMLAGGFFHEQFF.

This chain links TRBV28 with TRBJ1-2; D ambiguous. Deletions cut 9 bases from V and 1 base from J, with 27 bases between. This CDR3 comprises 18 residues. Germline CDR1 and CDR2: MDHEN and SYDVKM. Here the CDR3 reads CASFVFGQASPINYGYTF. CDR3 coding DNA: TGTGCCAGTTTTGTGTTTGGGCAGGCCAGTCCCATTAACTATGGCTACACCTTC.

Comment on this clone: Other nucleotide sequences in the sample specify the same CDR3. The V call is TRBV18, the J call TRBJ2-7, with TRBD1 matching 9 bases. The J segment lost 6 bases and the V segment lost 6 bases, leaving 9 bases of the junction unmatched. The CDR3 runs to 14 residues. Germline CDR1 reads KGHSH; CDR2 reads LQKENI. As DNA, the CDR3 is TGTGCCAGCTCCCCCGGGACAGGGTTGGGCGAGCAGTACTTC. The encoded protein is CASSPGTGLGEQYF.

The V gene is TRBV6-2 or TRBV6-3, the J gene TRBJ1-3, with TRBD1 matching over 8 bases. Germline trimming cut 5 bases from V and 2 bases from J; bases unmatched to any gene: 2. The CDR3 contains 14 residues. CDR1 MNHEY and CDR2 SVGEGT come from the germline V gene. CDR3 region: CASSRTGPGNTIYF. Here the CDR3 DNA reads TGTGCCAGCAGTCGGACAGGGCCTGGAAACACCATATATTTT.

CDR3 in amino acids: CASSQDSRDKPQHF. The CDR3, as DNA: TGTGCCAGCAGCCAGGACAGCCGGGATAAGCCCCAGCATTTT. V usage is TRBV4-2 and J usage is TRBJ1-5; D may be TRBD1 (6 bases). The CDR3 covers 14 residues. V dropped 3 bases and J dropped 8 bases, with 14 bases sitting between them. Germline V lookup: CDR1 LGHNA, CDR2 YNFKEQ.

The rearrangement uses TRBV19 and TRBJ1-1; D gene ambiguous. V was cut by 5 bases and J by 1 base, with 11 bases left in between. Germline V lookup: CDR1 LNHDA, CDR2 SQIVND (reference sequence). The CDR3 spans 14 residues. The CDR3 DNA is TGTGCCAGTAGTGCCGCAGGAAAGAACACTGAAGCTTTCTTT. This encodes CASSAAGKNTEAFF.

This rearrangement joins TRBV28 to TRBJ2-2; 8 bases match TRBD2. The CDR3 is 18 amino acids. Germline trimming cut 2 bases from V and 0 bases from J; bases unmatched to any gene: 8. Germline V gene lookup returns CDR1 MDHEN and CDR2 SYDVKM. The CDR3 DNA is TGTGCCAGCAGTTTACCGAAACCCGGGGGGGCGAACACCGGGGAGCTGTTTTTT. It translates to CASSLPKPGGANTGELFF.

The J gene is TRBJ2-1, the V gene TRBV7-2; no clear D. The CDR3 is 12 amino acids. Germline assignment: CDR1 SGHTA and CDR2 FQGNSA. V lost 1 base to trimming and J lost 13 bases, with 11 bases between them. The CDR3 sequence: CASSLEMGSQFF. In DNA, the CDR3 is TGTGCCAGCAGCTTAGAAATGGGCAGCCAGTTCTTC. The full variable domain, its missing parts supplied by reference TRBV7-2 and TRBJ2-1, is GAGVSQSPSNKVTEKGKDVELRCDPISGHTALYWYRQSLGQGLEFLIYFQGNSAPDKSGLPSDRFSAERTGGSVSTLTIQRTQQEDSAVYLCASSLEMGSQFFGPGTRLTVL.

This rearrangement joins TRBV18 to TRBJ2-1, with D perhaps matching TRBD2 (6 bases). There are 13 residues in the CDR3. V was clipped by 2 bases and J by 12 bases, with 14 bases between them. CDR1 is KGHSH and CDR2 is LQKENI in the germline V gene. This CDR3 reads CASSPGADGRQFF. DNA of the CDR3: TGTGCCAGCTCACCAGGCGCGGACGGGAGGCAGTTCTTC.

This clone was found once. The V and J genes are TRBV19 and TRBJ1-5; D not resolved. Trimming stripped 2 bases from V and 6 bases from J, with 20 bases between. There are 17 residues in the CDR3. Germline V gives CDR1 LNHDA, CDR2 SQIVND (reference sequence). The CDR3 DNA follows: TGTGCCAGTAGTATAAAATTCTCTGTCCTGAGTCTTCAGCCCCAGCATTTT. This translates into CASSIKFSVLSLQPQHF.

The chain has TRBV5-1 and TRBJ1-5; TRBD1 matches at 7 bases. Germline V gives CDR1 SGHRS, CDR2 YFSETQ. V gave up 7 bases and J gave up 0 bases; unmatched junction bases: 10. This CDR3 has 16 amino acids. The CDR3 sequence is CASSVYGTDSNQPQHF. In DNA, the CDR3 is TGCGCCAGCTCGGTGTACGGGACAGATAGCAATCAGCCCCAGCATTTT.

J is TRBJ1-1 and V is TRBV6-5; TRBD1 might be the D (6 bases). V lost 8 bases and J 4 bases, leaving 11 bases between the germline ends. The CDR3 loop spans 12 amino acids. Germline values: CDR1 MNHEY, CDR2 SVGAGI. The CDR3 coding sequence is TGTGCCAGCTGCAGGGGTTTCACTGAAGCTTTCTTT. The encoded protein is CASCRGFTEAFF.

The table lists this clone with a few counts. This chain links TRBV6-5 with TRBJ1-5; 8 nucleotides align to TRBD1. The CDR3 extends over 14 amino acids. J lost 6 bases, V lost 6 bases, and 7 bases had no gene match. From germline, CDR1 is MNHEY and CDR2 SVGAGI. As DNA, the CDR3 is TGTGCCAGCAGCCAGGGGGCTCTTGGTCAGCCCCAGCATTTT. It specifies CASSQGALGQPQHF.

J is TRBJ1-1 and V is TRBV7-2; maybe TRBD1 (6 bases). V was shortened by 4 bases and J by 1 base, with 10 bases between the two germline ends. The CDR3 consists of 14 residues. Germline V gives CDR1 SGHTA, CDR2 FQGNSA. The DNA of the CDR3 is TGTGCCAGCAGCTCCAGGGGTTGGAACACTGAAGCTTTCTTT. Residues: CASSSRGWNTEAFF. Combining the CDR3 with reference TRBV7-2 and TRBJ1-1 gives the whole variable domain GAGVSQSPSNKVTEKGKDVELRCDPISGHTALYWYRQSLGQGLEFLIYFQGNSAPDKSGLPSDRFSAERTGGSVSTLTIQRTQQEDSAVYLCASSSRGWNTEAFFGQGTRLTVV.

This sequence joins TRBV18 and TRBJ2-3; 11 positions agree with TRBD2. V lost 4 bases and J lost 5; bases outside the gene matches: 8. CDR1 and CDR2 from the germline V gene are KGHSH and LQKENI. The CDR3 runs to 16 residues. The CDR3 here is CASSRKTSGVVDTQYF. The CDR3 nucleotides are TGTGCCAGCTCACGAAAGACTAGCGGGGTAGTAGATACGCAGTATTTT.

The genes are TRBV28 and TRBJ2-5; TRBD1 matches 7 bases. The CDR3 is 15 amino acids. The germline CDR1 and CDR2 sequences are MDHEN and SYDVKM. J lost 3 bases, V lost 9 bases, and 13 bases had no gene match. The CDR3 is CASTSRGTVKETQYF. In DNA form, the CDR3 reads TGTGCCAGTACGAGTCGAGGGACAGTCAAAGAGACCCAGTACTTC.

This clone has more than one count but fewer than ten. The rearrangement joins TRBV19 to TRBJ2-1; D possibly corresponds to TRBD2 (5 bases). Germline V CDR1 and CDR2: LNHDA, SQIVND (reference sequence). V was clipped by 9 bases and J by 4 bases, with 16 bases between them. The length of the CDR3 is 14 residues. This CDR3 is CASKRESGYNEQFF. Here the CDR3 DNA reads TGTGCCAGCAAAAGGGAGTCCGGATACAATGAGCAGTTCTTC.

This clone was seen a single time. As DNA, the CDR3 is TGTGCCAGTAGTATCCCGCAGGGGTTGGGTCAGCCCCAGCATTTT. This sequence encodes CASSIPQGLGQPQHF. V and J are TRBV19 and TRBJ1-5, with a possible D match to TRBD1 (6 bases). The CDR3 is 15 residues long. The germline V gene has CDR1 LNHDA and CDR2 SQIVND (reference sequence). Trimming cost V 3 bases and J 6 bases, with 15 bases left between them.

This clone showed up just a few times. The chain links TRBV29-1 to TRBJ1-2; weak D call: TRBD1 (6 bases). The germline V gene encodes CDR1 SQVTM and CDR2 ANQGSEA. This CDR3 is built from 12 residues. CDR3 residues: CSGGGGTMDYTF. CDR3 DNA: TGCTCGGGGGGAGGGGGAACTATGGACTACACCTTC.

The chain carries TRBV5-6 and TRBJ2-3; TRBD1 agrees at 8 bases. The CDR3 has 16 amino acids. J lost 2 bases, V lost 0 bases, and 5 bases had no gene match. Germline V gene data show CDR1 as SGHDT and CDR2 as YYEEEE. CDR3 protein: CASSLVDRVYTDTQYF. The CDR3 DNA sequence: TGTGCCAGCAGCTTGGTGGACAGGGTCTACACAGATACGCAGTATTTT.

The V call is TRBV19, the J call TRBJ2-5; 8 bases are shared with TRBD1. With V trimmed by 3 bases and J by 3 bases, 9 bases remained unmatched. This CDR3 spans 16 amino acids. Germline lookup yields CDR1 LNHDA and CDR2 SQIVND (reference sequence). The CDR3 region is CASSMGGGQGEETQYF. The CDR3 DNA follows: TGTGCCAGTAGTATGGGCGGCGGACAGGGTGAAGAGACCCAGTACTTC. Supplemented by reference TRBV19 and TRBJ2-5, the full variable domain reads DGGITQSPKYLFRKEGQNVTLSCEQNLNHDAMYWYRQDPGQGLRLIYYSQIVNDFQKGDIAEGYSVSREKKESFPLTVTSAQKNPTAFYLCASSMGGGQGEETQYFGPGTRLLVL.